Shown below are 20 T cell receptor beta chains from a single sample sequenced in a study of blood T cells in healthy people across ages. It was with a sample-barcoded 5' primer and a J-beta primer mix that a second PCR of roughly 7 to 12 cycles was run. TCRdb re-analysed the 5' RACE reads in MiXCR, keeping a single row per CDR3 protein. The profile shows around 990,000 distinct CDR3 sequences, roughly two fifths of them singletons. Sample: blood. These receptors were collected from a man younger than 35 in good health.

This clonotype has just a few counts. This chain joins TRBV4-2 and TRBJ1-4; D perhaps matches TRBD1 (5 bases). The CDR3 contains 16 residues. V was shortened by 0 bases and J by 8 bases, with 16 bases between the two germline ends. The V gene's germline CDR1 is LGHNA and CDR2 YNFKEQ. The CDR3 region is CASSQDTGEVREKLFF. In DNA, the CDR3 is TGTGCCAGCAGCCAAGATACGGGGGAAGTCAGGGAAAAACTGTTTTTT.

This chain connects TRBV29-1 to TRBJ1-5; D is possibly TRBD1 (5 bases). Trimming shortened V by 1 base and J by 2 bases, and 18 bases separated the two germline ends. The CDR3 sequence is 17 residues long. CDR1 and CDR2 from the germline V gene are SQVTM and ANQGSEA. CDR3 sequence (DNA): TGCAGCGTTGAAGGCCAGGGCAGGGAGACTGGCAATCAGCCCCAGCATTTT. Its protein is CSVEGQGRETGNQPQHF.

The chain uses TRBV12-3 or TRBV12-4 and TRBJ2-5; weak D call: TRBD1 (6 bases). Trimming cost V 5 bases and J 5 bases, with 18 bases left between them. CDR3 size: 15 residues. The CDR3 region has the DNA TGTGCCAGCAGTCCCCCTCTTACAGGGTACGAGACCCAGTACTTC. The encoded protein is CASSPPLTGYETQYF.

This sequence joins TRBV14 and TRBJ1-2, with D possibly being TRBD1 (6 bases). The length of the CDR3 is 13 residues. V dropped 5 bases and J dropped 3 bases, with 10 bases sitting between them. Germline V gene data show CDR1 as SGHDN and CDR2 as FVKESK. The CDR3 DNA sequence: TGTGCCAGCAGCGGCAGGACAGACTATGGCTACACCTTC. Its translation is CASSGRTDYGYTF.

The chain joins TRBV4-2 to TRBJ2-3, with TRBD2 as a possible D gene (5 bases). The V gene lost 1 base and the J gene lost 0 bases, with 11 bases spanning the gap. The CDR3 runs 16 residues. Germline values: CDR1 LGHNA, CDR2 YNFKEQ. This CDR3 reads CASSQAQRTSTDTQYF. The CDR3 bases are TGTGCCAGCAGCCAAGCCCAGCGGACTAGCACAGATACGCAGTATTTT.

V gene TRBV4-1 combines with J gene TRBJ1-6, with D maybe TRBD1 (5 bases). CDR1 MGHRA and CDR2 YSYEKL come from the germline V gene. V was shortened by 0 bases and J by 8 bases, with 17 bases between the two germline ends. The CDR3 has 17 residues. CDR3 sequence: CASSQDAGQGEYSPLHF. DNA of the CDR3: TGCGCCAGCAGCCAAGATGCGGGGCAGGGAGAATATTCACCCCTCCACTTT.

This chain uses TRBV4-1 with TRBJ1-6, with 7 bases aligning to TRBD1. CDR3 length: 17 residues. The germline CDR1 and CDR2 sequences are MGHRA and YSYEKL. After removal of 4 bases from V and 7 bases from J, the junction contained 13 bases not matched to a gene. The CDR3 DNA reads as TGCGCCAGCAGCCCAACCCCTACCGGGACAGCCAATTCACCCCTCCACTTT. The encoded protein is CASSPTPTGTANSPLHF.

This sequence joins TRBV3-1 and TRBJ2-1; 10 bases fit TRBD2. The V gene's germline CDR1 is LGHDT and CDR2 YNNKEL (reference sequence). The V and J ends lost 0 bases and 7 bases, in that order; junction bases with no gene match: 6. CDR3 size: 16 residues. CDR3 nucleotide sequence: TGTGCCAGCAGCCAAGATAGGGGACTAGCGCGGAATGAGCAGTTCTTC. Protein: CASSQDRGLARNEQFF.

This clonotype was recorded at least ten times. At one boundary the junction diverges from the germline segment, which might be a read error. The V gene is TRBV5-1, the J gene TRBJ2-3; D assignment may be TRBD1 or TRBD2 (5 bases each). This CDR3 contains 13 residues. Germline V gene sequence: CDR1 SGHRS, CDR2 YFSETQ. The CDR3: CASSRDSTDTQYF. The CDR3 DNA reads TGTGCCAGCAGCCGGGACAGCACAGATACGCAGTATTTT.

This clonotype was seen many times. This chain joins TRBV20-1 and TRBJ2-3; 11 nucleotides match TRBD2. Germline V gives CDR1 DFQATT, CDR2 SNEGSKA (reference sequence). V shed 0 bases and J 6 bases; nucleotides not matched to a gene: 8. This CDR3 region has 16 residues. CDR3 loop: CSARDLVAGGLDTQYF. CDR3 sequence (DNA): TGCAGTGCTAGAGATTTGGTAGCGGGGGGGTTGGATACGCAGTATTTT.

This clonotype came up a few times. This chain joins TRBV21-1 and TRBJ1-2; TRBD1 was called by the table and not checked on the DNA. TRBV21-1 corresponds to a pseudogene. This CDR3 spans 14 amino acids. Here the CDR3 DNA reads TGTGCCAGCAGCCCGATCGGGACAGACTATGGCTACACCTTC. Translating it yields CASSPIGTDYGYTF.

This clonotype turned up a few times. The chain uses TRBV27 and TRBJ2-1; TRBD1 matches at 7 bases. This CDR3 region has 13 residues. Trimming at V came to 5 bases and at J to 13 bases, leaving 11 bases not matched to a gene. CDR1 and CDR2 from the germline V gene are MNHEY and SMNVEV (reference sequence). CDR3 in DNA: TGTGCCAGCAGTCTAGGGACAGAAGAGACCCAGTTCTTC. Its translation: CASSLGTEETQFF.

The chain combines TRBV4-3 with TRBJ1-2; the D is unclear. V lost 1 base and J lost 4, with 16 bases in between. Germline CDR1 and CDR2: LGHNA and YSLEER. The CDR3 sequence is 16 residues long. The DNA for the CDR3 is TGCGCCAGCAGCCAAGGGTCTGCCAGCACGTCCTATGGCTACACCTTC. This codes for CASSQGSASTSYGYTF.

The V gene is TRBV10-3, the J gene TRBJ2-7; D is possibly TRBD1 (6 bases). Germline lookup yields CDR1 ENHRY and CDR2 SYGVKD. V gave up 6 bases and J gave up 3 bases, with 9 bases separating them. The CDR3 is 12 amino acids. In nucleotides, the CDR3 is TGTGCCATCAGCCGACAGGACTACGAGCAGTACTTC. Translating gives CAISRQDYEQYF.

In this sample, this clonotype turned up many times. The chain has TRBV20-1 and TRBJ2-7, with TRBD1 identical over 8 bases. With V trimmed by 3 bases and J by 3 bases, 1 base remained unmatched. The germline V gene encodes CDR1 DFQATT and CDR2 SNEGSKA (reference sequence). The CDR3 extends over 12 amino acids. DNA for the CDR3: TGCAGTGCTAGGACAGGGGTCTACGAGCAGTACTTC. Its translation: CSARTGVYEQYF.

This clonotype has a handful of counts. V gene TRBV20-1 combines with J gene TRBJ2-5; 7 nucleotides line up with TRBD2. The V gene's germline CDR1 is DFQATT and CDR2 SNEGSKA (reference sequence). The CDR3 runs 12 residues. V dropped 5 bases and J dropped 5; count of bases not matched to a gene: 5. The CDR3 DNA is TGCAGTGCTCTGCGGGGGTTTGAGACCCAGTACTTC. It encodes CSALRGFETQYF.

This CDR3 reads CASGTRASRVTEAFF. Written as DNA, the CDR3 is TGTGCCAGCGGGACCAGGGCTTCGAGGGTGACTGAAGCTTTCTTT. The rearrangement joins TRBV7-8 to TRBJ1-1; D is possibly TRBD1 (5 bases). This CDR3 contains 15 residues. Germline V gives CDR1 SGHVS, CDR2 FQNEAQ. V dropped 8 bases and J dropped 5 bases, with 21 bases sitting between them.

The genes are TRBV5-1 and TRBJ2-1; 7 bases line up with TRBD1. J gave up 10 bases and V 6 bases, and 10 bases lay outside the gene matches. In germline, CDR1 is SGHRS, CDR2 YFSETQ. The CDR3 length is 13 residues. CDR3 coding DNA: TGCGCCAGCACCGAGACAGGGATCATAGAGCAGTTCTTC. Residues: CASTETGIIEQFF.

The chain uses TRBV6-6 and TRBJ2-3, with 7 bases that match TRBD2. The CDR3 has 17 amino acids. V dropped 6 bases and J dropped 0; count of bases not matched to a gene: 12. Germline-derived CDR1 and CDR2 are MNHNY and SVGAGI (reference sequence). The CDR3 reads CASSTKWEGRSTDTQYF. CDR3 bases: TGTGCCAGCAGCACCAAGTGGGAGGGTCGGAGCACAGATACGCAGTATTTT.

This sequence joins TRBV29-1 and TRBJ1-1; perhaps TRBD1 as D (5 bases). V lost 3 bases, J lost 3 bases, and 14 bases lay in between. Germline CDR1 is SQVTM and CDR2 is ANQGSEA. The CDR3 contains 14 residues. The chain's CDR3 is CSVDRSGAYTEAFF. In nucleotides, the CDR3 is TGCAGCGTTGATAGATCTGGGGCTTACACTGAAGCTTTCTTT.